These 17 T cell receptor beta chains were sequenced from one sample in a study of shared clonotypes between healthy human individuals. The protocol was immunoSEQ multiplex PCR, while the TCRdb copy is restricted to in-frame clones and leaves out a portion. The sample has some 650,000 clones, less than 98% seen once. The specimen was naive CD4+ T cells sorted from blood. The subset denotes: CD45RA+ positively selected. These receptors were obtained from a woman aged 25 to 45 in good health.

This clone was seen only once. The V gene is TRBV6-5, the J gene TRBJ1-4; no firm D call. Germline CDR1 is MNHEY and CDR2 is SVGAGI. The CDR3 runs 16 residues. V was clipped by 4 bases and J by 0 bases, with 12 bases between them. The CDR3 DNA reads TGTGCCAGCAGTTCCGTATACACAGCAACTAATGAAAAACTGTTTTTT. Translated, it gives CASSSVYTATNEKLFF.

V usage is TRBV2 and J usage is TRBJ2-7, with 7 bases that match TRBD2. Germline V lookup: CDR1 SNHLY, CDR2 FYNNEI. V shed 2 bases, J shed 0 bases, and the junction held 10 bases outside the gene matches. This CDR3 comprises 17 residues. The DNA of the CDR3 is TGTGCCAGCAGTGAACCCCGAGGCGGGAGTGGCTCCTACGAGCAGTACTTC. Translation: CASSEPRGGSGSYEQYF. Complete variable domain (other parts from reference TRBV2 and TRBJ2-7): EPEVTQTPSHQVTQMGQEVILRCVPISNHLYFYWYRQILGQKVEFLVSFYNNEISEKSEIFDDQFSVERPDGSNFTLKIRSTKLEDSAMYFCASSEPRGGSGSYEQYFGPGTRLTVT.

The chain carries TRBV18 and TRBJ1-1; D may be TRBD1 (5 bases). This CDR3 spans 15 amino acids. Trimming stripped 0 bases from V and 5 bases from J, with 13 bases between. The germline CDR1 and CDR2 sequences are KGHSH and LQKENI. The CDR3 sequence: CASSPPSGGGTEAFF. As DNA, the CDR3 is TGTGCCAGCTCACCACCGAGCGGGGGAGGGACTGAAGCTTTCTTT.

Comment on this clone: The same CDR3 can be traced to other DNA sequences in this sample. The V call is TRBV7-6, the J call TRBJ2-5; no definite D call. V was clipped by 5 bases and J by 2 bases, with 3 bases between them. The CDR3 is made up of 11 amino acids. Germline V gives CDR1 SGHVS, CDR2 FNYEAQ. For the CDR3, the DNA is TGTGCCAGCAGCCCACAAGAGACCCAGTACTTC. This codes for CASSPQETQYF.

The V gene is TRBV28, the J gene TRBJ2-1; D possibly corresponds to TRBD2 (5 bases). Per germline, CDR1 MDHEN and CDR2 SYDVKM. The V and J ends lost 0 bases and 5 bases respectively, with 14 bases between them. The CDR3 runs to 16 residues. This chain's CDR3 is CASSLWPGGSNNEQFF. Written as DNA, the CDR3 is TGTGCCAGCAGTTTATGGCCAGGAGGATCTAACAATGAGCAGTTCTTC.

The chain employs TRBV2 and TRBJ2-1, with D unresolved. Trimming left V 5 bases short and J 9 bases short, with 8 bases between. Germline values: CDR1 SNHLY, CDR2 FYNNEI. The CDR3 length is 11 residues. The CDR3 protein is CASSFFGEQFF. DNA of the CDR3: TGTGCCAGCAGTTTCTTCGGTGAGCAGTTCTTC.

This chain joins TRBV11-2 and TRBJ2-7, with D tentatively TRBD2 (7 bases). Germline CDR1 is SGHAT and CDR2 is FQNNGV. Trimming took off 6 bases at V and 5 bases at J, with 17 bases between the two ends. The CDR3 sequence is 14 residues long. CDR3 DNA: TGTGCCAGCAGAATAGGGGGGAGGGCGAACGAGCAGTACTTC. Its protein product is CASRIGGRANEQYF.

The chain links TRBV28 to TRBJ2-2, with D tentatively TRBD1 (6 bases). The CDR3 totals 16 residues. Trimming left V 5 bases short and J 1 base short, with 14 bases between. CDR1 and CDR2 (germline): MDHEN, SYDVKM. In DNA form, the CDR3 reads TGTGCCAGCAGTCCGAGGGCCAGGGGGAACACCGGGGAGCTGTTTTTT. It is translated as CASSPRARGNTGELFF.

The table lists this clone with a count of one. CDR3 coding DNA: TGTGCCGGATGGGACAGGGGTTTAACTGAAGCTTTCTTT. Its protein is CAGWDRGLTEAFF. The V gene is TRBV28, the J gene TRBJ1-1; TRBD1 aligns across 10 bases. The junction had 8 bases not matched to a gene; V was cut back by 11 bases and J by 5 bases. Germline values: CDR1 MDHEN, CDR2 SYDVKM. The CDR3 has 13 amino acids.

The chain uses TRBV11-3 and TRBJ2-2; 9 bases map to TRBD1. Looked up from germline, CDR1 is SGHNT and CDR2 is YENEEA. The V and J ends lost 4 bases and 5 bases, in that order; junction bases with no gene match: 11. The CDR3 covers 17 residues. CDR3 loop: CASSWGSGQGKTGELFF. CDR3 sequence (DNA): TGTGCCAGCAGCTGGGGAAGCGGACAGGGGAAAACCGGGGAGCTGTTTTTT.

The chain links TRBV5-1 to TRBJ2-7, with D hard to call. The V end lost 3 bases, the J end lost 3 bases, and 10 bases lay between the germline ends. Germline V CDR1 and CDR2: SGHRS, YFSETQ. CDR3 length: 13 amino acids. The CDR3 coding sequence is TGCGCCAGCAGCTCGACACAGCACTACGAGCAGTACTTC. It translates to CASSSTQHYEQYF.

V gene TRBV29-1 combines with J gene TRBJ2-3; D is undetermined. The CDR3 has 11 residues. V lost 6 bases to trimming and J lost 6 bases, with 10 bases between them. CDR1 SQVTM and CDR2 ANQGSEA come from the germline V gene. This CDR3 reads CSVLLGDTQYF. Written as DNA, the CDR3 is TGCAGCGTCCTGCTCGGGGATACGCAGTATTTT.

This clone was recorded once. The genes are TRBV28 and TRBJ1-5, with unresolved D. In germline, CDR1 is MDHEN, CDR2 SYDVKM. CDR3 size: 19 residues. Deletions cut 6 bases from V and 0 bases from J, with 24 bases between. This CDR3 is CASSPFSRSRSSSNQPQHF. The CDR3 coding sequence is TGTGCCAGCAGCCCTTTCTCCCGGAGTCGCTCGTCTAGCAATCAGCCCCAGCATTTT.

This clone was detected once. CDR3 DNA: TGCGCCAGCAGACCAACTAGAAGACTTCAATCCAATGAGCAGTTCTTC. Protein: CASRPTRRLQSNEQFF. This chain links TRBV5-1 with TRBJ2-1; TRBD2 might be the D (5 bases). CDR1 and CDR2 from the germline V gene are SGHRS and YFSETQ. The CDR3 consists of 16 residues. V lost 5 bases and J lost 6, with 21 bases in between.

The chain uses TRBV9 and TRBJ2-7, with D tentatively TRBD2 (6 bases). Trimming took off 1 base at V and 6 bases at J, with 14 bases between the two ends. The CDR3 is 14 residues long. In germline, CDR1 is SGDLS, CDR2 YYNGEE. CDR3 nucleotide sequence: TGTGCCAGCAGCGTATCGGCGGGAACGGGCGAGCAGTACTTC. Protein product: CASSVSAGTGEQYF. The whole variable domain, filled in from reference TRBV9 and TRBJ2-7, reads DSGVTQTPKHLITATGQRVTLRCSPRSGDLSVYWYQQSLDQGLQFLIQYYNGEERAKGNILERFSAQQFPDLHSELNLSSLELGDSALYFCASSVSAGTGEQYFGPGTRLTVT.

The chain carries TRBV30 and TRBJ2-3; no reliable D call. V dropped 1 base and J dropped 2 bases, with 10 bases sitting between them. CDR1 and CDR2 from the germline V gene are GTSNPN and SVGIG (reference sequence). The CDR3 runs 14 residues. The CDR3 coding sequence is TGTGCCTGGAGTGGACTCGCTATCACAGATACGCAGTATTTT. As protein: CAWSGLAITDTQYF.

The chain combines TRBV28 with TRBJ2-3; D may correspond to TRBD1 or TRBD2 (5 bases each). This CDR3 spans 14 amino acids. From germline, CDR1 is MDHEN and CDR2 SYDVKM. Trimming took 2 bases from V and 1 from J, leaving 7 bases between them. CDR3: CASSLGGGTDTQYF. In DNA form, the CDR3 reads TGTGCCAGCAGTTTAGGGGGAGGCACAGATACGCAGTATTTT.